This T cell receptor beta chain is from a study of T cells in Graves' hyperthyroidism and ophthalmopathy. Study-level findings and limits: Progression to ophthalmopathy was predicted a median of about six months early.

Hyperthyroidism of Graves' type that showed no ophthalmopathy progression within 18 months was stable. Exclusion of a patient resulted from uncontrolled infection, other autoimmune disease, pregnancy or lactation. The diagnoses drew upon clinical symptoms, serum thyroxine and TRAb, thyroid ultrasound and orbital computed tomography. Concerning this clonotype itself: The antigen remains unidentified.

Regions amplified from RNA transcripts were the TCR beta CDR3 regions. In the first-round RT-PCR of the TCR CDR3, the HTBI primer set was used. TCRdb passed the multiplex PCR reads through MiXCR, listing each CDR3 protein once. This repertoire shows approximately 210,000 distinct CDR3 sequences, about 15% found once; its top ten account for approximately 50%. V lost 3 bases to trimming and J lost 1 base, with 16 bases between them. The CDR3 totals 16 residues. Germline V gives CDR1 SGHDT, CDR2 YYEEEE. Sequenced sample: blood. This clonotype was obtained from a man in his fifties or sixties with Graves' hyperthyroidism. This chain links TRBV5-6 with TRBJ2-5; D may be TRBD1 (6 bases). The CDR3 nucleotides are TGTGCCAGCAGCTCCAGCCTCAGGACAGCCCAAGAGACCCAGTACTTC. Translated: CASSSSLRTAQETQYF.